This T cell receptor beta chain was recovered during a study of blood T cell repertoires in COVID-19. Study overall: The samples span acute and convalescent COVID-19 from the United States, Italy and Spain.

Germline lookup yields CDR1 LNHNV and CDR2 YYDKDF (reference sequence). The CDR3 runs 14 residues. V was cut by 1 base and J by 2 bases, with 8 bases left in between. Only in-frame clones appear in the TCRdb table, and some are missing; sequencing was by immunoSEQ multiplex PCR. In the table there are 300,000 to 400,000 clones, around nine tenths of which are singletons. This clonotype originated in a man in his forties or fifties with active or convalescent COVID-19. J is TRBJ1-2 and V is TRBV15; D may be TRBD1 (6 bases). Sequenced input: peripheral blood. CDR3 coding DNA: TGTGCCACCAGCAGAGTAACAGGGAACTATGGCTACACCTTC. Residues: CATSRVTGNYGYTF. Full variable domain (remainder filled in from reference TRBV15 and TRBJ1-2): DAMVIQNPRYQVTQFGKPVTLSCSQTLNHNVMYWYQQKSSQAPKLLFHYYDKDFNNEADTPDNFQSRRPNTSFCFLDIRSPGLGDTAMYLCATSRVTGNYGYTFGSGTRLTVV.